The 6 T cell receptor beta chains presented below share a single source sample, sequenced in a study of OX40 agonist ivuxolimab in advanced cancers. Generated by immunoSEQ multiplex PCR, the TCRdb table keeps only in-frame clones and is missing some. The table lists some 68,000 clones, about 90% of them singletons, with 3.5% to 5% in the top ten. This specimen was CD4+ or CD8+ T cells sorted from blood, taken in a trial of the OX40 agonist ivuxolimab. The receptors were sampled from an adult with an advanced solid tumor such as melanoma, head and neck, liver or kidney cancer.

This chain connects TRBV7-2 to TRBJ2-7, with unresolved D. Trimming took off 4 bases at V and 7 bases at J, with 11 bases between the two ends. This CDR3 has 12 amino acids. CDR1 is SGHTA, CDR2 FQGNSA, per germline. CDR3 sequence reads: CASSSTWFEQYF. The CDR3 bases are TGTGCCAGCAGCTCGACTTGGTTTGAGCAGTACTTC.

The rearrangement links TRBV20-1 to TRBJ2-7; D ambiguous. Germline V CDR1 and CDR2: DFQATT, SNEGSKA (reference sequence). The CDR3 is 11 residues long. Trimming removed 6 bases at V and 5 bases at J, with 11 bases between. The CDR3 region is CSAPERDEQYF. The CDR3 DNA reads TGCAGTGCCCCGGAGAGAGACGAGCAGTACTTC.

This clone was observed a single time. The V call is TRBV7-8, the J call TRBJ2-7, with 11 bases matching TRBD2. The CDR3 extends over 15 amino acids. The V segment lost 5 bases and the J segment 5 bases; nucleotides outside the gene matches: 8. The germline V gene encodes CDR1 SGHVS and CDR2 FQNEAQ. This chain's CDR3 is CASSVLAGVSNEQYF. CDR3 DNA sequence: TGTGCCAGCAGCGTACTAGCGGGAGTGTCTAACGAGCAGTACTTC. Drawing the rest from reference TRBV7-8 and TRBJ2-7, the complete variable domain is GAGVSQSPRYKVAKRGQDVALRCDPISGHVSLFWYQQALGQGPEFLTYFQNEAQLDKSGLPSDRFFAERPEGSVSTLKIQRTQQEDSAVYLCASSVLAGVSNEQYFGPGTRLTVT.

This sequence joins TRBV2 and TRBJ2-1; 10 bases map to TRBD2. This CDR3 is built from 15 residues. After removal of 5 bases from V and 3 bases from J, the junction contained 4 bases not matched to a gene. Germline loops: CDR1 SNHLY, CDR2 FYNNEI. The CDR3 DNA reads as TGTGCCAGCAGTTCCGAGCGGGGGGGCTACAATGAGCAGTTCTTC. This encodes CASSSERGGYNEQFF.

The rearrangement joins TRBV14 to TRBJ2-2; 8 bases fit TRBD1. Germline assignment: CDR1 SGHDN and CDR2 FVKESK. CDR3 length equals 16 residues. Germline trimming cut 3 bases from V and 4 bases from J; bases unmatched to any gene: 7. The CDR3, as DNA: TGTGCCAGCAGCCACCTCCGAGGACAGGGCACCGGGGAGCTGTTTTTT. It encodes CASSHLRGQGTGELFF. Drawing the rest from reference TRBV14 and TRBJ2-2, the complete variable domain is EAGVTQFPSHSVIEKGQTVTLRCDPISGHDNLYWYRRVMGKEIKFLLHFVKESKQDESGMPNNRFLAERTGGTYSTLKVQPAELEDSGVYFCASSHLRGQGTGELFFGEGSRLTVL.

V and J are TRBV2 and TRBJ2-1; the D gene is possibly TRBD2 (6 bases). The CDR3 spans 16 residues. Trimming took 2 bases from V and 5 from J, leaving 16 bases between them. Germline lookup yields CDR1 SNHLY and CDR2 FYNNEI. In DNA form, the CDR3 reads TGTGCCAGCAGTGAACGGAGGGGAAAGGGGAACAATGAGCAGTTCTTC. Amino acid sequence: CASSERRGKGNNEQFF.